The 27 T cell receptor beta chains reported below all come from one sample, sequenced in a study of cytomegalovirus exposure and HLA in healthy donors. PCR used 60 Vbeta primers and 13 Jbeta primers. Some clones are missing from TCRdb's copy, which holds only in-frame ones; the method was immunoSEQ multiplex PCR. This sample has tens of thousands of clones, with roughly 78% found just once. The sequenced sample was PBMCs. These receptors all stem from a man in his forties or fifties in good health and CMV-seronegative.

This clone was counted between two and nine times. The CDR3 is CASSLGRLAGEQYF. CDR3 nucleotide sequence: TGCGCCAGCAGCTTGGGCCGACTAGCAGGCGAGCAGTACTTC. This chain joins TRBV5-1 and TRBJ2-7; TRBD2 agrees at 7 bases. CDR3 length: 14 amino acids. The J segment lost 6 bases and the V segment lost 0 bases, leaving 6 bases of the junction unmatched. CDR1 SGHRS and CDR2 YFSETQ come from the germline V gene.

This CDR3 is CASSLARGGRLANEQFF. The CDR3, as DNA: TGTGCCAGCAGCTTAGCGAGGGGGGGGAGATTGGCCAATGAGCAGTTCTTC. The genes are TRBV7-8 and TRBJ2-1; D might be TRBD2 (7 bases). V lost 0 bases, J lost 6 bases, and 18 bases lay in between. CDR3 length: 17 amino acids. Germline CDR1 SGHVS, CDR2 FQNEAQ. Based on the CDR3 plus reference TRBV7-8 and TRBJ2-1, the full variable domain is GAGVSQSPRYKVAKRGQDVALRCDPISGHVSLFWYQQALGQGPEFLTYFQNEAQLDKSGLPSDRFFAERPEGSVSTLKIQRTQQEDSAVYLCASSLARGGRLANEQFFGPGTRLTVL.

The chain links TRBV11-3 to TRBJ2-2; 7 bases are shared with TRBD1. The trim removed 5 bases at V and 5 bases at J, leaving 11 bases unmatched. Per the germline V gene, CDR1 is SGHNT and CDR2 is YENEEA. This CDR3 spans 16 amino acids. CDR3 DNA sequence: TGTGCCAGCAGCCGAACCACCGGGACAGATACCGGGGAGCTGTTTTTT. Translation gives CASSRTTGTDTGELFF.

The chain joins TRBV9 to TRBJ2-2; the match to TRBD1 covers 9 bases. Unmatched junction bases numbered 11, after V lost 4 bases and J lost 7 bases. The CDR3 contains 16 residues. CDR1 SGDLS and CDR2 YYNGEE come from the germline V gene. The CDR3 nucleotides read TGTGCCAGCAGCCCCCCGGGACAGGGTATCGGCGGGGAGCTGTTTTTT. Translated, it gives CASSPPGQGIGGELFF.

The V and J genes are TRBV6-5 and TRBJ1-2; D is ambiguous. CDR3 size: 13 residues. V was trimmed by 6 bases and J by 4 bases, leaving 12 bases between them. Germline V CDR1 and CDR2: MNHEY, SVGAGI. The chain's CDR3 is CASRKTGIYGYTF. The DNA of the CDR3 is TGTGCCAGCAGAAAGACGGGGATCTATGGCTACACCTTC.

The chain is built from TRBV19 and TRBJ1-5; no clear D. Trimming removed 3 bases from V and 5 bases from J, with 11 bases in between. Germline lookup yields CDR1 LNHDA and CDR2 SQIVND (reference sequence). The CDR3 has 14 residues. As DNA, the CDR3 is TGTGCCAGTAGTATGGAGGCTTCTTATCAGCCCCAGCATTTT. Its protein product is CASSMEASYQPQHF. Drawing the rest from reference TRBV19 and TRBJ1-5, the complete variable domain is DGGITQSPKYLFRKEGQNVTLSCEQNLNHDAMYWYRQDPGQGLRLIYYSQIVNDFQKGDIAEGYSVSREKKESFPLTVTSAQKNPTAFYLCASSMEASYQPQHFGDGTRLSIL.

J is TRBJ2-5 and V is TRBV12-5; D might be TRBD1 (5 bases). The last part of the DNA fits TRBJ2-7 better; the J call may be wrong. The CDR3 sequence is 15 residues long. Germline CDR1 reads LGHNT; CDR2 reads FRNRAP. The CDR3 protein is CASGLRQGSSYEQYF. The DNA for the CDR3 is TGTGCTAGTGGTTTGAGGCAGGGCAGCTCCTACGAGCAGTACTTC.

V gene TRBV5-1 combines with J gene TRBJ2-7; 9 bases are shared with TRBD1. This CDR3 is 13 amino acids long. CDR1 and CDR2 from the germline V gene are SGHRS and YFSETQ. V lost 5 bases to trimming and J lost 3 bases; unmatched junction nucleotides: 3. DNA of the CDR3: TGCGCCAGCAGAACGGGACAGGGCTACGAGCAGTACTTC. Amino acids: CASRTGQGYEQYF.

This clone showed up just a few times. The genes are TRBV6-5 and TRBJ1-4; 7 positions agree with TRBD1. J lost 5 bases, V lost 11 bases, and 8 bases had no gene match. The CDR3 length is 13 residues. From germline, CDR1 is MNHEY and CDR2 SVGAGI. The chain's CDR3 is CAAGGTVNEKLFF. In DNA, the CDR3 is TGTGCCGCTGGGGGGACAGTCAATGAAAAACTGTTTTTT.

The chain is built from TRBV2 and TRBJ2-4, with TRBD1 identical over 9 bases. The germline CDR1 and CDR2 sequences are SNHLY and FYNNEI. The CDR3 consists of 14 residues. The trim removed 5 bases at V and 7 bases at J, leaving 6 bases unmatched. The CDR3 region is CASSSTGGGNIQYF. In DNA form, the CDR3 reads TGTGCCAGCAGTTCGACAGGGGGAGGGAACATTCAGTACTTC. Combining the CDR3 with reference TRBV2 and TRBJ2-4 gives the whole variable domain EPEVTQTPSHQVTQMGQEVILRCVPISNHLYFYWYRQILGQKVEFLVSFYNNEISEKSEIFDDQFSVERPDGSNFTLKIRSTKLEDSAMYFCASSSTGGGNIQYFGAGTRLSVL.

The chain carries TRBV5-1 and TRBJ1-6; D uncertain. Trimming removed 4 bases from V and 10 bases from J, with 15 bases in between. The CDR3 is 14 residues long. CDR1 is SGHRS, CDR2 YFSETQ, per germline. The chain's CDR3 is CASSPGENRSPLHF. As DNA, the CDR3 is TGCGCCAGCAGCCCCGGGGAGAATAGATCACCCCTCCACTTT.

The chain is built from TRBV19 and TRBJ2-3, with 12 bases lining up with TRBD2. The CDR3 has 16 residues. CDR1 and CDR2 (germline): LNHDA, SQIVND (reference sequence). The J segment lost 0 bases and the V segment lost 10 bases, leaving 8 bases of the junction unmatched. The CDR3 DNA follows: TGTGCCACAGCCTCTGGACTAGCGGGGAGCACAGATACGCAGTATTTT. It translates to CATASGLAGSTDTQYF.

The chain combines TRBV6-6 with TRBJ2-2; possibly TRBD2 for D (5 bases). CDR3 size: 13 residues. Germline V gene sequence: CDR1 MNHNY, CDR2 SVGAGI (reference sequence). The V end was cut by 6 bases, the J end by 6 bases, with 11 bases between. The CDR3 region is CASSPEGPGELFF. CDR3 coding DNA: TGTGCCAGCAGCCCAGAGGGCCCCGGGGAGCTGTTTTTT.

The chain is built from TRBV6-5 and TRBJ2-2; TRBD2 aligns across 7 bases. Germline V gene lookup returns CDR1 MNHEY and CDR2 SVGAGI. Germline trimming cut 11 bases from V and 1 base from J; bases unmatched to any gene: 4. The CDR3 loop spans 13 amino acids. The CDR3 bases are TGTGCCGGGGGGGGAGGGAACACCGGGGAGCTGTTTTTT. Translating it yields CAGGGGNTGELFF.

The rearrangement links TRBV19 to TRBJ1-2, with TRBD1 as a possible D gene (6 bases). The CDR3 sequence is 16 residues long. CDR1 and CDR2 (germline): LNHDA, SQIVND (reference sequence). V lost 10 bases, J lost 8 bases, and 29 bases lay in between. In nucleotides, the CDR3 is TGTGCCACAGGGGACCCCGACAGCGCCTTGGCTAGGGGCTACACCTTC. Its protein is CATGDPDSALARGYTF.

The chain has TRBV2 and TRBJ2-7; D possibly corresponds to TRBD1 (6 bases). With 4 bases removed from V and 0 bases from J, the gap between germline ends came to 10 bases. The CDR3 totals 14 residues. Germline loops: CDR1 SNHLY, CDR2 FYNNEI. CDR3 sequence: CASSGRGNSYEQYF. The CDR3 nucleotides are TGTGCCAGCAGTGGCAGGGGCAACTCCTACGAGCAGTACTTC. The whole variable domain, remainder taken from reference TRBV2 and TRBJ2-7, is EPEVTQTPSHQVTQMGQEVILRCVPISNHLYFYWYRQILGQKVEFLVSFYNNEISEKSEIFDDQFSVERPDGSNFTLKIRSTKLEDSAMYFCASSGRGNSYEQYFGPGTRLTVT.

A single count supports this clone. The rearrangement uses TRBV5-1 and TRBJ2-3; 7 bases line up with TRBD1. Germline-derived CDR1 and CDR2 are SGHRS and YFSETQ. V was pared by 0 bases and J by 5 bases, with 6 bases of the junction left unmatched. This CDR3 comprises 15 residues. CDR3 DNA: TGCGCCAGCAGCTTGGGTAACAGGGGATTAGATACGCAGTATTTT. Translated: CASSLGNRGLDTQYF.

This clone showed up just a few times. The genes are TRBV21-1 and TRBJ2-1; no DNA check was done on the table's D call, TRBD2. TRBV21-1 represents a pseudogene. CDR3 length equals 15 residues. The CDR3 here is CASSFCLGGGNEQFF. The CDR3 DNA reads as TGTGCCAGCAGCTTCTGTCTGGGAGGGGGCAATGAGCAGTTCTTC.

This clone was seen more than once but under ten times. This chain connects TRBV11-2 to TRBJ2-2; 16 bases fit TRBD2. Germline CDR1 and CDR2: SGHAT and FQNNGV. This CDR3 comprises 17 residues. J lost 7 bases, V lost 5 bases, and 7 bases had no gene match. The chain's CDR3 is CASSLGTSGGEFGELFF. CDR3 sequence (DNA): TGTGCCAGCAGCCTGGGGACTAGCGGGGGGGAATTCGGGGAGCTGTTTTTT.

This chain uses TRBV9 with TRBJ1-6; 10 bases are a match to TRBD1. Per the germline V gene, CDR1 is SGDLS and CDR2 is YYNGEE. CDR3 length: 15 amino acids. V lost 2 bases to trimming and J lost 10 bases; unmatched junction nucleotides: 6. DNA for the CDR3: TGTGCCAGCAGCGTCGCGGGACAGGGGAGATCACCCCTCCACTTT. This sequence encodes CASSVAGQGRSPLHF.

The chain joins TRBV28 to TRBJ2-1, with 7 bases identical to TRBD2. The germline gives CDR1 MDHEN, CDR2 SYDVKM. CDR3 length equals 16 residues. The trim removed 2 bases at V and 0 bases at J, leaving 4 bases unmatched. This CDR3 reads CASSLGGGSSYNEQFF. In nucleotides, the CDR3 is TGTGCCAGCAGTTTAGGCGGGGGTAGCTCCTACAATGAGCAGTTCTTC.

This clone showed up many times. The CDR3 DNA sequence: TGCGCCAGCAGCCCAAGATGGGGGGTGGGCAATCAGCCCCAGCATTTT. Protein: CASSPRWGVGNQPQHF. The J gene is TRBJ1-5, the V gene TRBV4-1, with D possibly matching TRBD1 (5 bases). V dropped 4 bases and J dropped 2 bases, with 15 bases sitting between them. Per germline, CDR1 MGHRA and CDR2 YSYEKL. The CDR3 loop spans 16 amino acids.

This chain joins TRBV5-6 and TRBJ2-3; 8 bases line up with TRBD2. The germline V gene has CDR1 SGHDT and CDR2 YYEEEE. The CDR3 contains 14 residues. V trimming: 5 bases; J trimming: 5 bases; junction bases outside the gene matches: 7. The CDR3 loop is CASRTDRGGDTQYF. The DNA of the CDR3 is TGTGCCAGCAGGACGGACCGGGGGGGAGATACGCAGTATTTT.

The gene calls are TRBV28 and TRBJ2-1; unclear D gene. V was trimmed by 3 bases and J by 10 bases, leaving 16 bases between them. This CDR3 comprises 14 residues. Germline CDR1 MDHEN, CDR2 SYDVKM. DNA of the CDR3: TGTGCCAGCAGTTTTACCCGGCCGCTACTAGAGCAGTTCTTC. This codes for CASSFTRPLLEQFF.

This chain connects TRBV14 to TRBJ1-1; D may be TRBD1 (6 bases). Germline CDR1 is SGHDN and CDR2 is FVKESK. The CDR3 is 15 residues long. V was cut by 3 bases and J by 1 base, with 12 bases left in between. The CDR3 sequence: CASSQIQGWNTEAFF. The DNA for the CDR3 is TGTGCCAGCAGCCAGATACAGGGATGGAACACTGAAGCTTTCTTT.

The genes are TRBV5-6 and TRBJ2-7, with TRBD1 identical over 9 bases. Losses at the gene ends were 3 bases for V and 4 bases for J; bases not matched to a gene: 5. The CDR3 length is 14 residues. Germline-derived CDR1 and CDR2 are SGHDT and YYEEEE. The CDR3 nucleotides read TGTGCCAGCAGCTGGGGACAGGGCGTATACGAGCAGTACTTC. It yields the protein CASSWGQGVYEQYF.

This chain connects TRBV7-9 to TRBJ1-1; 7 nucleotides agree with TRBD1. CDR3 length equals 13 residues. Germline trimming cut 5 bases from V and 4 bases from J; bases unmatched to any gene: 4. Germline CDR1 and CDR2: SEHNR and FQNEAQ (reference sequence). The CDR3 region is CASSQTGSTEAFF. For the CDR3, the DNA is TGTGCCAGCAGCCAGACAGGGAGCACTGAAGCTTTCTTT.